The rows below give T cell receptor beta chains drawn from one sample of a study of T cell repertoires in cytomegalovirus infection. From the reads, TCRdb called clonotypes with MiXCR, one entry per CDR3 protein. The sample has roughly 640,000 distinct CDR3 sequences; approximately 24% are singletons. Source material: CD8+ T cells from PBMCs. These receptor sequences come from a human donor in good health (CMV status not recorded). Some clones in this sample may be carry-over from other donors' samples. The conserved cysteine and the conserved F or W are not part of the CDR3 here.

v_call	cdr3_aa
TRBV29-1	SASWGSYEQY
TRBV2	ASNPSDTGELF
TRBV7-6	ASSLTGHLSYEQY
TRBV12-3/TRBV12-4	ASRAGGPNTQY
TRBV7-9	ASSSGSNLYGYT
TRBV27	ASSQTAGRSAF
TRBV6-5	ASSKTALDTDTQY
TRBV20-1	SASTTVSSYEQY
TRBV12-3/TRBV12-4	ASSPGLNAEAF
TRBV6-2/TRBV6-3	ASSLDNTEAF
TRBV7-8	ASSLDRGGTEAF
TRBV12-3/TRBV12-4	ASSLPTVMNTEAF
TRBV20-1	SAVRASVPEAF
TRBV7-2	ASSLARGGPGETQY
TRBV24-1	ATSDPGSYNEQF
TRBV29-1	SVVGQGPQYGYT
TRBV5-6	ASSAPGLAGESYEQY
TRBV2	ASSELGIEAF
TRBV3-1	ASSRYRGSYNEQF
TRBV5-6	ASSLAWGGHNQPQH
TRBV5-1	ASRSGLAETQY
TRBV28	ASSAHLQDLYGYT
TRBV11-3	ASSRLGTEAF
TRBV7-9	ASSPNPHEQF
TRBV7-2	ASSYIRTAGELF
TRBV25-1	ASSLAGQGATTEAF
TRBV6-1	ASLRTVNTEAF
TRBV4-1	ASQRGDSSTDTQY
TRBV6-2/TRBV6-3	ASGLNLDRTFSNQPQH
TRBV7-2	ASSQTPYTNGELF
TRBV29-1	SVRQLYSGANVLT
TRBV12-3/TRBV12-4	ASSSTGLAGNIQY
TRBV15	ATSRDLEFMNTEAF
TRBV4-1	ASSQPPGQGAGELF
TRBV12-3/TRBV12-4	PSSSGQGSYNEQF
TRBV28	ASSSPVSAPDTQY
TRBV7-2	ASSFSQGYTGELF
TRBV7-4	ASSLVAGATEAF
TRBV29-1	SVGSVNTGELF
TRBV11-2	ASSLDPGGSWDEQF
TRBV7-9	ASSLGWGASGYGYT
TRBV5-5	ASSGRTSGAYTDTQY
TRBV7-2	ASSLRSRDYPFDTQY
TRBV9	ASSPHDRVETQY
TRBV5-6	ASSLGQLQPQH
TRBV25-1	ASSSPGGAGTEAF
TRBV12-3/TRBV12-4	ASSLEPRQETQY
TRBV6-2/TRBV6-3	ATSPWGTSYYNEQF
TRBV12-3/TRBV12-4	ASTGTARGETQY
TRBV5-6	ASLPGPRRNTEAF
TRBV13	ASSLVWSSQPQH
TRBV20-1	SARDQGHQPQH
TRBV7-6	ASSPRERGPSSGANVLT
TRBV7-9	ASSAGRGVLRPQH
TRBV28	ASTLNYGYT
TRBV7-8	ASSLEGRVLETDTQY
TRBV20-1	SARGYRLDYEQY
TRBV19	ASSLQGAYTEAF
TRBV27	ASRASGQDEETQY